What follows is one T cell receptor beta chain and its context. No antigen is known for it. Germline-derived CDR1 and CDR2 are DFQATT and SNEGSKA (reference sequence). This CDR3 spans 15 amino acids. V gave up 0 bases and J gave up 6 bases; unmatched junction bases: 10. A single record per CDR3 protein comes from TCRdb applying MiXCR to the RT-PCR reads. This sample has 650,000 to 800,000 distinct CDR3 sequences, with approximately 14% found just once. This sample stems from a study of response to subunit inactivated influenza vaccine. The study's findings and limits: Only a handful of new T cells, the authors suggested, are recruited with each seasonal influenza vaccination.

The V and J genes are TRBV20-1 and TRBJ2-7, with 8 bases lining up with TRBD2. Sequenced here: PBMCs from blood, sampled about 14 days before vaccination. The TCR comes from a man in his forties or fifties who received an inactivated influenza vaccine. The chain's CDR3 is CSARDHRTSISEQYF. The CDR3 DNA is TGCAGTGCTAGAGATCACCGGACTAGCATTAGCGAGCAGTACTTC.